Only one count was recorded for the clone carrying this T cell receptor (beta chain). Antigen specificity is unknown. This sample is part of a study of shared clonotypes between healthy human individuals. Study conclusions and caveats: Non-shared clonotypes showed lower generation probabilities than clonotypes common to all four donors. What limited the represented genetic and exposure-history diversity was the small number of donors.

Trimming pared 0 bases from V and 7 bases from J, leaving 9 bases between. CDR1 and CDR2 (germline): SGHAT, FQNNGV. This CDR3 comprises 13 residues. Genomic DNA of each subset was evenly split across several immunoSEQ plates. Each sorted subset replicate got 200 ng genomic DNA, tens of thousands of genomes. Profiling relied on immunoSEQ multiplex PCR, and the TCRdb table lists in-frame clones only, not all of them. This table has about 1.1 million clones, 70% to 80% appearing once. This chain connects TRBV11-2 to TRBJ1-1; D perhaps matches TRBD1 (5 bases). The sequence was obtained from a man between 18 and 35 years old in good health. Some clones in this sample may be carry-over from other donors' samples. The sequenced sample was memory CD4+ T cells from PBMCs. The subset: CD45RA-negative fraction. The CDR3: CASSLDMGREAFF. The CDR3 nucleotides are TGTGCCAGCAGCTTAGACATGGGGCGTGAAGCTTTCTTT.